This T cell receptor beta chain is drawn from a study of cytomegalovirus exposure and HLA in healthy donors. Study-wide context: The 120 validation repertoires, a later analysis reported, used the same platform as the roughly 650 repertoires from the first cohort.

Findings of the study overall: About 180 TCR beta chains were listed as cytomegalovirus-associated.

A note on this clone: The antigen remains undetermined.

CDR1 ENHRY and CDR2 SYGVKD come from the germline V gene. After removal of 4 bases from V and 0 bases from J, the junction contained 6 bases not matched to a gene. The CDR3 contains 17 residues. Repertoires were generated with immunoSEQ multiplex PCR, while TCRdb's copy carries only in-frame clones and drops some. Here the sample spans under 110,000 clones, 88% being singletons. This sequence originates from a woman younger than 35 in good health and CMV-seropositive. V gene TRBV10-3 combines with J gene TRBJ2-2; TRBD1 matches at 9 bases. The sample comprised PBMCs. DNA for the CDR3: TGTGCCATCAGTGTCTCTGGACAGGGGACGAACACCGGGGAGCTGTTTTTT. Protein sequence: CAISVSGQGTNTGELFF.